This T cell receptor (beta chain) was observed in a study of PD-1 blockade in classical Hodgkin lymphoma. Study findings and constraints: Newly diagnosed patients reportedly had lower baseline TCR diversity than healthy donors. With respect to the repertoire differences, their causes, possibly disease activity or prior therapy, remain undefined. A significant rise in TCR diversity was seen by C4D1 for CD4+ cells but not for CD8+ cells. Prior to therapy, complete responders displayed diversity much like that of newly diagnosed patients.

On this clone: What it binds is not known.

Only in-frame clones appear in the TCRdb table, and some are missing; sequencing was by immunoSEQ multiplex PCR. Of tens of thousands of clones listed, over 75% are singletons. Every single patient, without exception, relapsed after autologous stem cell transplantation, and brentuximab vedotin exposure varied. Germline CDR1 MNHEY, CDR2 SMNVEV (reference sequence). The CDR3 loop spans 14 amino acids. Trimming at V came to 6 bases and at J to 5 bases, leaving 10 bases not matched to a gene. This TCR derives from a human donor with classical Hodgkin lymphoma. The sequences come from peripheral blood mononuclear cells (PBMCs), collected at baseline. V usage is TRBV27 and J usage is TRBJ2-7; the match to TRBD1 covers 7 bases. The CDR3: CASSPILTGDEQYF. The CDR3 DNA sequence: TGTGCCAGCAGCCCCATCCTAACAGGGGACGAGCAGTACTTC.